Each of the 17 T cell receptor beta chains below was sequenced from the same sample in a study of blood T cells in healthy people across ages (dated by TCRdb to the mid-2010s). Library generation was performed with 5' RACE. TCRdb names Illumina HiSeq 2500 as the instrument used. A second roughly 7 to 11 cycle PCR used a sample-barcoded 5' primer and a J-beta primer mix. TCRdb reworked the public reads: Q25 trimming with fastp, MiXCR clone assembly, productive beta chains retained. For every CDR3 protein sequence, its rows merge into one entry that carries the most common genes and DNA. This sample has over 1.5 million distinct CDR3 sequences in its table, and approximately 50% of those were observed once. The top ten clonotypes cover less than 2.5% of the sample. Sequenced input: blood. All receptors come from a woman aged 40 to 55 in good health.

This chain links TRBV28 with TRBJ2-5; the match to TRBD1 covers 8 bases. Per germline, CDR1 MDHEN and CDR2 SYDVKM. V shed 6 bases, J shed 3 bases, and the junction held 12 bases outside the gene matches. This CDR3 comprises 16 residues. CDR3 DNA sequence: TGTGCCAGCAGCCCCGGGACAGGCGTCGGTAAAGAGACCCAGTACTTC. This gives the protein CASSPGTGVGKETQYF.

This clonotype was counted a few times. The V gene is TRBV4-2, the J gene TRBJ1-4, with D uncertain. Germline V lookup: CDR1 LGHNA, CDR2 YNFKEQ. Trimming shortened V by 4 bases and J by 7 bases, and 13 bases separated the two germline ends. The CDR3 has 14 residues. CDR3 region: CASSPSMEGEKLFF. CDR3 in DNA: TGTGCCAGCAGCCCATCGATGGAGGGTGAAAAACTGTTTTTT.

This clonotype has a handful of counts. The chain has TRBV12-3 or TRBV12-4 and TRBJ1-1; no definite D call. This CDR3 contains 14 residues. Trimming stripped 8 bases from V and 3 bases from J, with 16 bases between. The CDR3 is CASVRAIGDTEAFF. DNA for the CDR3: TGTGCCAGCGTTAGGGCAATTGGGGACACTGAAGCTTTCTTT.

The chain links TRBV28 to TRBJ1-2, with D perhaps matching TRBD1 (6 bases). V was trimmed by 7 bases and J by 8 bases, leaving 17 bases between them. This CDR3 spans 13 amino acids. Germline CDR1 MDHEN, CDR2 SYDVKM. In nucleotides, the CDR3 is TGTGCCAGCACCTACAGGGCAACTACCGGCTACACCTTC. This sequence encodes CASTYRATTGYTF.

The J gene is TRBJ1-6, the V gene TRBV13; D might be TRBD1 (6 bases). The CDR3 contains 15 residues. V was pared by 0 bases and J by 7 bases, with 10 bases between. Germline CDR1 and CDR2: PRHDT and FYEKMQ (reference sequence). The CDR3 region is CASSLGTGDNSPLHF. The DNA for the CDR3 is TGTGCCAGCAGCTTAGGGACAGGCGACAATTCACCCCTCCACTTT.

J is TRBJ2-5 and V is TRBV7-3; D may be TRBD2 (5 bases). CDR3 length: 14 amino acids. Germline CDR1 is SGHTA and CDR2 is FQGTGA. Trimming cost V 2 bases and J 11 bases, with 18 bases left between them. In DNA form, the CDR3 reads TGTGCCAGCAGCTTAGGGTTAGCGCAGGATGAGCAGTACTTC. This encodes CASSLGLAQDEQYF.

The chain carries TRBV7-2 and TRBJ2-3, with D perhaps TRBD1 (7 bases). Germline lookup yields CDR1 SGHTA and CDR2 FQGNSA. CDR3 length: 15 amino acids. The V and J ends lost 5 bases and 2 bases respectively, with 14 bases between them. The CDR3 sequence is CASSRGTAVTDTQYF. DNA of the CDR3: TGTGCCAGCAGCCGGGGGACAGCTGTCACAGATACGCAGTATTTT. The full variable domain, in which reference TRBV7-2 and TRBJ2-3 provide the parts outside the CDR3, is GAGVSQSPSNKVTEKGKDVELRCDPISGHTALYWYRQSLGQGLEFLIYFQGNSAPDKSGLPSDRFSAERTGGSVSTLTIQRTQQEDSAVYLCASSRGTAVTDTQYFGPGTRLTVL.

Only a few counts were recorded for this clonotype. J is TRBJ2-1 and V is TRBV10-1, with TRBD2 matching 10 bases. Germline V gene sequence: CDR1 WNHNN, CDR2 SYGVQD (reference sequence). The CDR3 consists of 18 residues. V was pared by 3 bases and J by 4 bases, with 12 bases of the junction left unmatched. The CDR3 spells CASSDGASGGHNYNEQFF. The CDR3, as DNA: TGCGCCAGCAGTGATGGGGCTAGCGGGGGCCATAATTACAATGAGCAGTTCTTC.

The chain combines TRBV6-5 with TRBJ1-6; 7 bases match TRBD1. This CDR3 has 13 amino acids. The V and J ends lost 6 bases and 11 bases, in that order; junction bases with no gene match: 7. The germline gives CDR1 MNHEY, CDR2 SVGAGI. In nucleotides, the CDR3 is TGTGCCAGCAGGGCCGACAGGGCCGCACCCCTCCACTTT. Its protein is CASRADRAAPLHF.

This clonotype was recorded a few times. The chain employs TRBV27 and TRBJ2-1; a weak D match, TRBD1 (5 bases). Trimming took 0 bases from V and 5 from J, leaving 5 bases between them. The CDR3 has 13 residues. The germline V gene encodes CDR1 MNHEY and CDR2 SMNVEV (reference sequence). The CDR3 DNA follows: TGTGCCAGCAGTTTATCGGGGCACAATGAGCAGTTCTTC. It yields the protein CASSLSGHNEQFF.

This clonotype has a handful of counts. The gene calls are TRBV9 and TRBJ2-7; 8 bases agree with TRBD1. The CDR3 consists of 16 residues. Germline V lookup: CDR1 SGDLS, CDR2 YYNGEE. V lost 0 bases and J lost 0; bases outside the gene matches: 5. DNA for the CDR3: TGTGCCAGCAGCGTAGCCACAGGGGGATACTCCTACGAGCAGTACTTC. Translating gives CASSVATGGYSYEQYF.

This clonotype has just a few counts. The chain couples TRBV7-9 to TRBJ2-1, with TRBD1 matching over 7 bases. The CDR3 is 15 residues long. V dropped 3 bases and J dropped 5; count of bases not matched to a gene: 7. Germline lookup yields CDR1 SEHNR and CDR2 FQNEAQ (reference sequence). The chain's CDR3 is CASSFRQGWNNEQFF. As DNA, the CDR3 is TGTGCCAGCAGCTTTAGACAGGGTTGGAACAATGAGCAGTTCTTC.

The V and J genes are TRBV15 and TRBJ2-4; tentative D call: TRBD1 (7 bases). CDR1 is LNHNV and CDR2 is YYDKDF in the germline V gene (reference sequence). The V gene lost 2 bases and the J gene lost 0 bases, with 14 bases spanning the gap. The length of the CDR3 is 17 residues. As DNA, the CDR3 is TGTGCCACCAGCAGACCCCGACAGGGACTAGCCAAAAACATTCAGTACTTC. Protein product: CATSRPRQGLAKNIQYF.

This sequence joins TRBV7-2 and TRBJ2-5, with 9 bases lining up with TRBD2. The CDR3 length is 17 residues. Germline lookup yields CDR1 SGHTA and CDR2 FQGNSA. Trimming cost V 5 bases and J 9 bases; bases outside gene matches: 19. CDR3 DNA: TGTGCCAGCAGCCGGATGCCCAGCGGGGGGTCCTCCGGGGCCCAGTACTTC. This translates into CASSRMPSGGSSGAQYF.

V gene TRBV6-2 or TRBV6-3 combines with J gene TRBJ1-2; D unresolved. The CDR3 sequence is 12 residues long. Deletions cut 7 bases from V and 8 bases from J, with 14 bases between. CDR1 is MNHEY and CDR2 is SVGEGT in the germline V gene. CDR3 in DNA: TGTGCCAGCACCCTTAATCAGCACGGCTACACCTTC. It yields the protein CASTLNQHGYTF.

The chain employs TRBV4-1 and TRBJ2-1; TRBD2 is a possible D gene (6 bases). Deletions cut 0 bases from V and 6 bases from J, with 12 bases between. Germline V gene data show CDR1 as MGHRA and CDR2 as YSYEKL. This CDR3 region has 15 residues. CDR3 amino acids: CASSQDRLDGNEQFF. CDR3 sequence (DNA): TGCGCCAGCAGCCAAGATAGACTAGACGGCAATGAGCAGTTCTTC.

As for this clonotype: One end of the junction is discordant with germline, which a read error may explain. The chain uses TRBV7-2 and TRBJ2-1, with D unresolved. The CDR3 has 17 amino acids. Germline CDR1 is SGHTA and CDR2 is FQGNSA. The CDR3, as DNA: TGTGCCAGCAGCCCGACGTCCCGGGTCGGCTCCTACAAGGAGCAGTTCTTC. Its translation: CASSPTSRVGSYKEQFF.